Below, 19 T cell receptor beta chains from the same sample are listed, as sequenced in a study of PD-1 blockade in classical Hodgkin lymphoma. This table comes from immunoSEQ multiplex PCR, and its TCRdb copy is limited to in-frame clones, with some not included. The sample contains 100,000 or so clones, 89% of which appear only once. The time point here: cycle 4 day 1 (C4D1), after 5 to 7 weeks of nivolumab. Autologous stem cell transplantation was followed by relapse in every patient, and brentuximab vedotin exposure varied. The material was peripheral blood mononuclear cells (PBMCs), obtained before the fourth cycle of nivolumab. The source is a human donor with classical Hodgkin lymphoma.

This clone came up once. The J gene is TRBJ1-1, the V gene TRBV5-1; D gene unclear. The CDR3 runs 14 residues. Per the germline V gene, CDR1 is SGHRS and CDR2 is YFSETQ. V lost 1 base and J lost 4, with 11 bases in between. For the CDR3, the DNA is TGCGCCAGCAGCTTGCAGGAGAGCGGCACTGAAGCTTTCTTT. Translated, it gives CASSLQESGTEAFF.

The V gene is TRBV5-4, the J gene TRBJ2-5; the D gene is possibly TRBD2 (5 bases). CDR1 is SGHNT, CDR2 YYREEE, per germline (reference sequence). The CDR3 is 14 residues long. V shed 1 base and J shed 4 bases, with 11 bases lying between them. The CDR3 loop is CASSLMVEGETQYF. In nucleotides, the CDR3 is TGTGCCAGCAGCTTGATGGTTGAGGGAGAGACCCAGTACTTC.

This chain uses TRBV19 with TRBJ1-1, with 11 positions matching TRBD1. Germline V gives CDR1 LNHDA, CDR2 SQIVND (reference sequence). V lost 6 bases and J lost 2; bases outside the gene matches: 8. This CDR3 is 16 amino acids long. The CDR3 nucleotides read TGTGCCAGTAGATACCCCGGGACAGGGGGAAACACTGAAGCTTTCTTT. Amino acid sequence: CASRYPGTGGNTEAFF.

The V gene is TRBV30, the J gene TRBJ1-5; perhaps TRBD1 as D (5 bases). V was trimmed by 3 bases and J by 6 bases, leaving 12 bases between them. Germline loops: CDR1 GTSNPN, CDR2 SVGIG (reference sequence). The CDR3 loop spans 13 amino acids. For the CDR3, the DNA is TGTGCCTGGAGCCTGGGGGGGTTTCAGCCCCAGCATTTT. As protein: CAWSLGGFQPQHF.

CDR3 nucleotide sequence: TGTGCCAGCAGTTCAGGGACAACGAACACTGAAGCTTTCTTT. Translated, it gives CASSSGTTNTEAFF. The chain links TRBV27 to TRBJ1-1, with TRBD1 as a possible D gene (6 bases). The V gene lost 4 bases and the J gene lost 1 base, with 10 bases spanning the gap. Germline lookup yields CDR1 MNHEY and CDR2 SMNVEV (reference sequence). The CDR3 loop spans 14 amino acids.

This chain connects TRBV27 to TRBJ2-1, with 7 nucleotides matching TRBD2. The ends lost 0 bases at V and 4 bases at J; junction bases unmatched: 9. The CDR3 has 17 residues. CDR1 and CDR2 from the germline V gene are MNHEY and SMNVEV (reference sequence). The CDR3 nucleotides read TGTGCCAGCAGTTTATCACGGACTAGGCCCATTTACAATGAGCAGTTCTTC. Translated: CASSLSRTRPIYNEQFF.

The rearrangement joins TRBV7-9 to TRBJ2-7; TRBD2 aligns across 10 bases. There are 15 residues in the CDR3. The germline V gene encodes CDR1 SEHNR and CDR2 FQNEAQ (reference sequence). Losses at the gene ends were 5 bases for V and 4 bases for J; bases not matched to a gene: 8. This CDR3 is CASSNRLAGKYEQYF. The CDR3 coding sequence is TGTGCCAGCAGCAACCGACTAGCGGGCAAGTACGAGCAGTACTTC.

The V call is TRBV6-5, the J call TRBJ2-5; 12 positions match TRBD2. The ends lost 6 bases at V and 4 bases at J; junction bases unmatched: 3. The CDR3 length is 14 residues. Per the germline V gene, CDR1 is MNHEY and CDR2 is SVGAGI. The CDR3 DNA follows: TGTGCCAGCAGGTCGGGACTAGCGGGAGAGACCCAGTACTTC. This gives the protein CASRSGLAGETQYF.

The CDR3 coding sequence is TGTGCCAGTAGTTCCGGGACAGGGCTTTCCTACGAGCAGTACTTC. Its protein is CASSSGTGLSYEQYF. The rearrangement joins TRBV19 to TRBJ2-7; 9 positions agree with TRBD1. The V and J ends lost 5 bases and 1 base, in that order; junction bases with no gene match: 6. CDR3 length equals 15 residues. The germline gives CDR1 LNHDA, CDR2 SQIVND (reference sequence).

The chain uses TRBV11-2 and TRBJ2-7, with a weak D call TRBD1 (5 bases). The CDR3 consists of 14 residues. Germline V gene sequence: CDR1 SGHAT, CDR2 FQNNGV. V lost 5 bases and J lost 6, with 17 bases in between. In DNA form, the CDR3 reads TGTGCCAGCAGCCGACAGTACGGTGGTAGCGAGCAGTACTTC. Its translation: CASSRQYGGSEQYF.

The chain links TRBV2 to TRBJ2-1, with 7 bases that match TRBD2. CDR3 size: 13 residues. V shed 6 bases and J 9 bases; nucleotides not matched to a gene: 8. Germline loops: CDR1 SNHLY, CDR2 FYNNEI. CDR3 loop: CASSGAGTVEQFF. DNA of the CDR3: TGTGCCAGCAGCGGAGCGGGAACGGTTGAGCAGTTCTTC.

Written as DNA, the CDR3 is TGCGCCAGCCGTCAGGGTGAAGCAGATACGCAGTATTTT. As protein: CASRQGEADTQYF. This chain links TRBV5-1 with TRBJ2-3; perhaps TRBD1 as D (5 bases). Trimming took 7 bases from V and 4 from J, leaving 13 bases between them. The CDR3 runs 13 residues. Germline V CDR1 and CDR2: SGHRS, YFSETQ.

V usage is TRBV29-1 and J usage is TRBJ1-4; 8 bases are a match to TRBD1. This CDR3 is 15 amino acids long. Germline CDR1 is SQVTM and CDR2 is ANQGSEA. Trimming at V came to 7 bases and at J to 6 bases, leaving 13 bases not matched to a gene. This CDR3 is CSAQEGGTGHEKLFF. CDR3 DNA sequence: TGCAGCGCCCAAGAGGGCGGGACAGGCCATGAAAAACTGTTTTTT.

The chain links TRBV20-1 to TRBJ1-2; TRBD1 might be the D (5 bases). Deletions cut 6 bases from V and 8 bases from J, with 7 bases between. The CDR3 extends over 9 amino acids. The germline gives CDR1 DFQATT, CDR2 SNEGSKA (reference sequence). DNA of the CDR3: TGCAGTGCCAGGGAAGGCTACACCTTC. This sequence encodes CSAREGYTF.

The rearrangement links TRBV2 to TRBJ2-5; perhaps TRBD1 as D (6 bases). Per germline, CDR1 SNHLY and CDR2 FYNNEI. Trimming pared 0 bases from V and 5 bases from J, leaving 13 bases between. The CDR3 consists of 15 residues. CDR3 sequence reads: CASSEANQGLETQYF. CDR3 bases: TGTGCCAGCAGTGAAGCGAACCAGGGGCTGGAGACCCAGTACTTC.

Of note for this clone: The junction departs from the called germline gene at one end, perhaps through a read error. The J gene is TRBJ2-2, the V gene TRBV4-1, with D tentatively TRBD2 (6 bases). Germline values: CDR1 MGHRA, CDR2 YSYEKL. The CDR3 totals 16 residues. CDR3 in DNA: TGCGCCAGCAGCGAAGAGCGGGCCTCGAACACCGGGGAGCTGTTTTTT. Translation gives CASSEERASNTGELFF.

The CDR3 loop reads CASSHRLAGADEQFF. In nucleotides, the CDR3 is TGTGCCAGCAGCCACCGACTAGCGGGAGCTGATGAGCAGTTCTTC. V and J are TRBV5-4 and TRBJ2-1; TRBD2 matches at 12 bases. Trimming cost V 4 bases and J 8 bases; bases outside gene matches: 7. Germline CDR1 reads SGHNT; CDR2 reads YYREEE (reference sequence). The CDR3 covers 15 residues.

The CDR3 protein is CASSPPGRGNIQYF. In nucleotides, the CDR3 is TGTGCCAGCTCACCACCGGGTAGGGGGAACATTCAGTACTTC. The rearrangement joins TRBV18 to TRBJ2-4; TRBD1 is a possible D gene (6 bases). Germline values: CDR1 KGHSH, CDR2 LQKENI. This CDR3 is 14 amino acids long. Deletions cut 0 bases from V and 7 bases from J, with 10 bases between.

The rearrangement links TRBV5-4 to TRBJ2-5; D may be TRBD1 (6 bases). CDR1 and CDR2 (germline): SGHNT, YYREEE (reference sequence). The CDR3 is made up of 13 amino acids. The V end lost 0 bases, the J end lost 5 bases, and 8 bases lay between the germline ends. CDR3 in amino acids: CASSLEGGETQYF. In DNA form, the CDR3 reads TGTGCCAGCAGCTTGGAAGGGGGTGAGACCCAGTACTTC.